Each of the 15 T cell receptor beta chains below was sequenced from the same sample in a study of blood T cells in healthy people across ages. PCR was performed a second time for roughly 7 to 12 cycles using a sample-barcoded 5' primer and a J-beta primer mix. TCRdb analysed the 5' RACE reads with MiXCR anew, one entry per CDR3 protein. The top ten hold approximately 12% of the sample, which has 650,000 to 1,000,000 distinct CDR3 sequences, about 34% seen once. Sequenced: blood. The receptors here all came from a man aged 18 to 30 in good health.

The chain employs TRBV6-2 or TRBV6-3 and TRBJ2-2; 7 nucleotides match TRBD1. In germline, CDR1 is MNHEY, CDR2 SVGEGT. The CDR3 sequence is 17 residues long. With 7 bases clipped from V and 0 bases from J, the junction kept 11 bases outside the gene matches. The CDR3 DNA reads TGTGCCAGCATAGGCAGGGGGATGATCGCGAACACCGGGGAGCTGTTTTTT. As protein: CASIGRGMIANTGELFF.

This clonotype was seen more than once but under ten times. The chain carries TRBV3-1 and TRBJ2-1, with D uncertain. The CDR3 length is 15 residues. V lost 6 bases and J lost 1, with 13 bases in between. Germline lookup yields CDR1 LGHDT and CDR2 YNNKEL (reference sequence). The CDR3 DNA reads TGTGCCAGCAGTCGGCCCGCCAGTTCCTACAATGAGCAGTTCTTC. This translates into CASSRPASSYNEQFF.

This clonotype was seen many times. This chain joins TRBV7-9 and TRBJ2-1; 8 nucleotides align to TRBD1. Germline V CDR1 and CDR2: SEHNR, FQNEAQ (reference sequence). With 5 bases clipped from V and 9 bases from J, the junction kept 6 bases outside the gene matches. The CDR3 contains 13 residues. As DNA, the CDR3 is TGTGCCAGCAGCGCATCAGGGGGCAGTGAGCAGTTCTTC. Translated: CASSASGGSEQFF.

The chain carries TRBV28 and TRBJ1-5; 9 bases fit TRBD1. The junction had 10 bases not matched to a gene; V was cut back by 6 bases and J by 1 base. Germline V gene lookup returns CDR1 MDHEN and CDR2 SYDVKM. The CDR3 extends over 17 amino acids. The CDR3 here is CASRLSGTGMSNQPQHF. CDR3 coding DNA: TGTGCCAGCAGGCTCTCCGGGACAGGGATGAGCAATCAGCCCCAGCATTTT.

This clonotype was seen only a few times. Germline is not matched at one junction end, which may reflect a read error. The V gene is TRBV5-1, the J gene TRBJ2-5; 8 nucleotides agree with TRBD1. The CDR3 has 14 residues. Germline V gene sequence: CDR1 SGHRS, CDR2 YFSETQ. In DNA, the CDR3 is TGCGCCAGCAGCTTGGAGGGACAGGAAGAAACCCAGTACTTC. Residues: CASSLEGQEETQYF.

The chain combines TRBV20-1 with TRBJ1-2; the match to TRBD1 covers 8 bases. Germline CDR1 reads DFQATT; CDR2 reads SNEGSKA (reference sequence). The CDR3 length is 17 residues. Trimming at V came to 7 bases and at J to 8 bases, leaving 24 bases not matched to a gene. The CDR3 DNA follows: TGCAGTGTCCGCCAGGGGGCGTCCCCAGTCCGGTCTCAAGGCTACACCTTC. Its protein is CSVRQGASPVRSQGYTF.

This sequence joins TRBV14 and TRBJ2-5, with TRBD1 identical over 9 bases. V lost 0 bases, J lost 1 base, and 3 bases stayed unmatched. There are 16 residues in the CDR3. The V gene's germline CDR1 is SGHDN and CDR2 FVKESK. The CDR3 DNA follows: TGTGCCAGCAGCCAAGACCAGGACAGGGGCCAAGAGACCCAGTACTTC. Its translation: CASSQDQDRGQETQYF.

This sequence joins TRBV9 and TRBJ2-2; 10 bases map to TRBD2. The V and J ends lost 0 bases and 1 base, in that order; junction bases with no gene match: 0. The CDR3 is 16 amino acids. In germline, CDR1 is SGDLS, CDR2 YYNGEE. CDR3 bases: TGTGCCAGCAGCGTAGGACTAGCGGGGAACACCGGGGAGCTGTTTTTT. Translating gives CASSVGLAGNTGELFF. Filled out from reference TRBV9 and TRBJ2-2, the complete variable domain reads DSGVTQTPKHLITATGQRVTLRCSPRSGDLSVYWYQQSLDQGLQFLIQYYNGEERAKGNILERFSAQQFPDLHSELNLSSLELGDSALYFCASSVGLAGNTGELFFGEGSRLTVL.

This clonotype occurred a few times. The chain employs TRBV4-1 and TRBJ2-3; D is uncertain. CDR3 length: 15 residues. The V end lost 0 bases, the J end lost 2 bases, and 9 bases lay between the germline ends. CDR1 is MGHRA and CDR2 is YSYEKL in the germline V gene. The CDR3: CASSQEARLTDTQYF. CDR3 bases: TGCGCCAGCAGCCAAGAGGCCAGGCTCACAGATACGCAGTATTTT.

This clonotype has only one observation. This may arise from a read error, as a much more abundant clone is one base away. The chain links TRBV27 to TRBJ1-5; TRBD1 agrees at 8 bases. From germline, CDR1 is MNHEY and CDR2 SMNVEV (reference sequence). This CDR3 has 13 amino acids. Written as DNA, the CDR3 is TGTGTCAGCAGTGGGGACAGGCATCAGCCCCAGCATTTT. This codes for CVSSGDRHQPQHF.

V gene TRBV4-3 combines with J gene TRBJ2-7, with 7 bases fitting TRBD2. The CDR3 runs to 15 residues. From germline, CDR1 is LGHNA and CDR2 YSLEER. After removal of 1 base from V and 7 bases from J, the junction contained 10 bases not matched to a gene. The CDR3 here is CASSQVSGGDDEQYF. Here the CDR3 DNA reads TGCGCCAGCAGCCAAGTTTCGGGGGGAGATGATGAGCAGTACTTC.

This clonotype was seen a handful of times. This chain links TRBV20-1 with TRBJ2-3; tentatively, D is TRBD1 or TRBD2 (6 bases each). Trimming pared 5 bases from V and 3 bases from J, leaving 9 bases between. Germline CDR1 reads DFQATT; CDR2 reads SNEGSKA (reference sequence). The CDR3 loop spans 12 amino acids. This chain's CDR3 is CSARGTTDTQYF. CDR3 DNA: TGCAGTGCTCGCGGGACAACAGATACGCAGTATTTT.

This clonotype occurred a few times. V usage is TRBV6-5 and J usage is TRBJ1-6; maybe TRBD1 (6 bases). The CDR3 covers 17 residues. The germline gives CDR1 MNHEY, CDR2 SVGAGI. The V end lost 0 bases, the J end lost 4 bases, and 13 bases lay between the germline ends. Here the CDR3 reads CASSYSQGAAYNSPLHF. CDR3 DNA sequence: TGTGCCAGCAGTTACTCACAGGGCGCAGCTTATAATTCACCCCTCCACTTT.

The chain links TRBV6-5 to TRBJ2-1; 15 nucleotides align to TRBD2. The germline CDR1 and CDR2 sequences are MNHEY and SVGAGI. V was pared by 4 bases and J by 10 bases, with 8 bases of the junction left unmatched. The CDR3 length is 16 residues. The DNA for the CDR3 is TGTGCCAGCAGTTCTCGGACTAGCGGGGGGGAATACGAGCAGTTCTTC. Its protein product is CASSSRTSGGEYEQFF.

The genes are TRBV12-3 or TRBV12-4 and TRBJ2-2; D unclear. Trimming shortened V by 5 bases and J by 4 bases, and 11 bases separated the two germline ends. The CDR3 spans 14 residues. The CDR3, as DNA: TGTGCCAGCAGTCCGCGGACGGTCACCGGGGAGCTGTTTTTT. Translated: CASSPRTVTGELFF.